This T cell receptor beta chain was profiled in a study of blood T cells in healthy people across ages. General study results and limits: Compared with aged donors, long-lived donors showed fewer expanded clones, suggesting selection.

Primed by a sample-barcoded 5' primer and a J-beta primer mix, a second PCR proceeded for roughly 6 to 12 cycles. Each CDR3 protein gets one entry after TCRdb re-called the 5' RACE reads with MiXCR. The sample lists about 640,000 distinct CDR3 sequences; about 53% were seen once. As concerns this clonotype: Its target is unknown.

No fewer than 6 million PBMCs went into each sample. Sequencing was done on a sample of blood. The receptor's source is a man between 60 and 75 years old in good health.

The CDR3 DNA reads as TGTGCCAGCAGCCAACCCGGGTCTAAGAACGGCTACACCTTC. It specifies CASSQPGSKNGYTF. This rearrangement joins TRBV3-1 to TRBJ1-2; no clear D gene. CDR1 and CDR2 from the germline V gene are LGHDT and YNNKEL (reference sequence). V dropped 2 bases and J dropped 8 bases, with 15 bases sitting between them. The CDR3 consists of 14 residues. Full variable domain (rest looked up from reference TRBV3-1 and TRBJ1-2): DTAVSQTPKYLVTQMGNDKSIKCEQNLGHDTMYWYKQDSKKFLKIMFSYNNKELIINETVPNRFSPKSPDKAHLNLHINSLELGDSAVYFCASSQPGSKNGYTFGSGTRLTVV.